This T cell receptor (beta chain) appears in the sequencing data of a study of T cell responses to AZD1222 COVID-19 vaccine. The study's findings and limits: Rises in breadth and depth of Spike-specific TCRs came after two AZD1222 doses.

V lost 2 bases, J lost 5 bases, and 9 bases lay in between. The CDR3 sequence is 13 residues long. TCRdb's copy holds only in-frame clones and misses some; the assay was immunoSEQ multiplex PCR. The repertoire holds more than 50,000 clones, with more than 70% as singletons. About this clone itself: Its matching antigen is unknown.

The sequence was collected from an adult in good health. The chain links TRBV12-3 or TRBV12-4 to TRBJ1-1; TRBD1 might be the D (5 bases). The sequences come from peripheral blood, collected on day 0 of AZD1222 vaccination. CDR3 residues: CASSLRQTTEAFF. The CDR3 nucleotides are TGTGCCAGCAGTTTAAGACAGACTACTGAAGCTTTCTTT.